This TCR beta chain was profiled in a study of T-cell reconstitution after alpha-beta-depleted transplantation in children. Study-level findings and limits: The study traced high day-60 TCRbeta diversity in some patients to surviving recipient T cells and thymic progenitors. T-cell counts and diversity at one year following transplant were attributed mainly to newly produced T cells. Reportedly, alpha-beta T cells present about two months post-transplant originated from several hundred expanded clones of graft origin.

Trimming left V 4 bases short and J 7 bases short, with 17 bases between. Per the germline V gene, CDR1 is SGHRS and CDR2 is YFSETQ. CDR3 length: 14 residues. With regard to this clonotype: Its antigen is not known.

Unique molecular identifiers were built into the TCRbeta library. TCRdb re-called the PCR reads through MiXCR, storing one row per CDR3 protein. The sample shows around 600,000 distinct CDR3 sequences, about 23% of them seen only once. This chain joins TRBV5-1 and TRBJ1-2, with a tentative D call TRBD1 (5 bases). Sample: PBMCs, mostly from graft donor cells, taken 360 days after TCRalphabeta/CD19-depleted stem cell transplant. The clonotype was recovered from a boy in the first two years of life who had a stem cell transplant for acute myeloid leukemia, so the T cells may come from the graft donor. CDR3 amino acids: CASSISTAPAGYTF. The CDR3 nucleotides are TGCGCCAGCAGCATCTCGACAGCCCCGGCTGGCTACACCTTC. The full variable domain, in which reference TRBV5-1 and TRBJ1-2 provide the parts outside the CDR3, is KAGVTQTPRYLIKTRGQQVTLSCSPISGHRSVSWYQQTPGQGLQFLFEYFSETQRNKGNFPGRFSGRQFSNSRSEMNVSTLELGDSALYLCASSISTAPAGYTFGSGTRLTVV.